A single T cell receptor (beta chain) is shown here with its context. This specimen belongs to a study of T cell responses to AZD1222 COVID-19 vaccine. The table came from immunoSEQ multiplex PCR; TCRdb's copy has only in-frame clones and leaves some out. The data hold around 140,000 clones, with over 85% observed a single time. The junction had 12 bases not matched to a gene; V was cut back by 2 bases and J by 7 bases. Germline V CDR1 and CDR2: SGHTA, FQGTGA. The CDR3 has 16 residues. The starting material was peripheral blood, obtained on day 0 of MenACWY control vaccination. V is TRBV7-3 and J is TRBJ1-1; 8 bases agree with TRBD1. The sequence was obtained from an adult in good health. DNA of the CDR3: TGTGCCAGCAGCTTATTCGTCTCAGGGGGCAAGAGTGAAGCTTTCTTT. Its protein product is CASSLFVSGGKSEAFF. Variable domain in full (rest from reference TRBV7-3 and TRBJ1-1): GAGVSQTPSNKVTEKGKYVELRCDPISGHTALYWYRQSLGQGPEFLIYFQGTGAADDSGLPNDRFFAVRPEGSVSTLKIQRTERGDSAVYLCASSLFVSGGKSEAFFGQGTRLTVV.